The 29 T cell receptor beta chains in this list originate from one sample, sequenced in a study of T cell responses to AZD1222 COVID-19 vaccine. Only in-frame clones appear in the TCRdb table, and some are missing; sequencing was by immunoSEQ multiplex PCR. The data hold roughly 130,000 clones, with 88% observed a single time. The source material was peripheral blood, sampled on day 0 of MenACWY control vaccination. The receptors were sampled from an adult in good health.

This clone was seen once. The chain joins TRBV28 to TRBJ1-6; TRBD1 aligns across 11 bases. Germline V gene data show CDR1 as MDHEN and CDR2 as SYDVKM. This CDR3 has 12 amino acids. V was clipped by 8 bases and J by 10 bases; unmatched bases: 1. The CDR3 protein is CASGTGGSPLHF. The DNA of the CDR3 is TGTGCCAGCGGGACAGGGGGGTCACCCCTCCACTTT. The whole variable domain, filled in from reference TRBV28 and TRBJ1-6, reads DVKVTQSSRYLVKRTGEKVFLECVQDMDHENMFWYRQDPGLGLRLIYFSYDVKMKEKGDIPEGYSVSREKKERFSLILESASTNQTSMYLCASGTGGSPLHFGNGTRLTVT.

The rearrangement links TRBV4-1 to TRBJ1-3, with D possibly TRBD1 on 6 matching bases. The CDR3 loop spans 16 amino acids. Germline CDR1 reads MGHRA; CDR2 reads YSYEKL. Deletions cut 2 bases from V and 1 base from J, with 12 bases between. CDR3 residues: CASSQRGGASGNTIYF. The CDR3 DNA follows: TGCGCCAGCAGCCAACGCGGGGGCGCATCTGGAAACACCATATATTTT.

This sequence joins TRBV18 and TRBJ1-4; D gene uncertain. V was shortened by 2 bases and J by 0 bases, with 4 bases between the two germline ends. The CDR3 has 14 residues. Germline V CDR1 and CDR2: KGHSH, LQKENI. The CDR3 loop reads CASSPWSTNEKLFF. CDR3 DNA sequence: TGTGCCAGCTCACCATGGTCAACTAATGAAAAACTGTTTTTT.

The V call is TRBV10-3, the J call TRBJ2-7; 7 bases align to TRBD1. Germline trimming cut 4 bases from V and 5 bases from J; bases unmatched to any gene: 2. This CDR3 has 12 amino acids. Germline lookup yields CDR1 ENHRY and CDR2 SYGVKD. The CDR3 DNA follows: TGTGCCATCAGTGGACAGGGCGACGAGCAGTACTTC. It encodes CAISGQGDEQYF.

This clone was counted once. The genes are TRBV2 and TRBJ1-3, with TRBD1 matching over 7 bases. Germline V gene data show CDR1 as SNHLY and CDR2 as FYNNEI. CDR3 length: 15 residues. With 7 bases clipped from V and 0 bases from J, the junction kept 6 bases outside the gene matches. The CDR3 here is CASKRGQNSGNTIYF. The DNA of the CDR3 is TGTGCCAGCAAGAGGGGACAGAACTCTGGAAACACCATATATTTT.

The chain couples TRBV5-1 to TRBJ2-5; D possibly matches TRBD1 or TRBD2 (5 bases each). The ends were cut back, 4 bases at V and 5 bases at J, with 15 bases in the middle. In germline, CDR1 is SGHRS, CDR2 YFSETQ. The CDR3 is 14 amino acids. The CDR3 region has the DNA TGCGCCAGCAGCCCGGGGACGGACGGCGAGACCCAGTACTTC. Protein: CASSPGTDGETQYF.

The gene calls are TRBV19 and TRBJ2-1; 8 bases are a match to TRBD2. This CDR3 contains 13 residues. The germline CDR1 and CDR2 sequences are LNHDA and SQIVND (reference sequence). The V and J ends lost 3 bases and 9 bases, in that order; junction bases with no gene match: 4. The CDR3 bases are TGTGCCAGTAGTATTGGACGGGAGGGTGAGCAGTTCTTC. This encodes CASSIGREGEQFF.

This chain joins TRBV19 and TRBJ1-1; a possible D gene is TRBD1 (6 bases). The ends were cut back, 5 bases at V and 6 bases at J, with 22 bases in the middle. Germline CDR1 is LNHDA and CDR2 is SQIVND (reference sequence). The CDR3 spans 16 residues. The CDR3 region is CASSVLWTVDTPEAFF. CDR3 DNA: TGTGCCAGTAGTGTCCTCTGGACAGTTGATACCCCTGAAGCTTTCTTT.

The CDR3 DNA reads as TGCGCCAGCAGCTTGGATCGCCCCCCCTACGAGCAGTACTTC. Its protein is CASSLDRPPYEQYF. This sequence joins TRBV5-1 and TRBJ2-7; D is unclear. CDR3 length: 14 amino acids. The V gene lost 0 bases and the J gene lost 2 bases, with 9 bases spanning the gap. From germline, CDR1 is SGHRS and CDR2 YFSETQ.

The rearrangement links TRBV10-3 to TRBJ1-1; 9 bases are shared with TRBD1. The CDR3 runs 16 residues. Germline values: CDR1 ENHRY, CDR2 SYGVKD. The J segment lost 1 base and the V segment lost 2 bases, leaving 5 bases of the junction unmatched. CDR3 nucleotides: TGTGCCATCAGTGAGCCCCCGGGACAGGGGAACACTGAAGCTTTCTTT. It specifies CAISEPPGQGNTEAFF.

This sequence joins TRBV11-2 and TRBJ1-4; no clear D. The germline V gene encodes CDR1 SGHAT and CDR2 FQNNGV. This CDR3 spans 14 amino acids. V gave up 3 bases and J gave up 4 bases, with 9 bases separating them. CDR3 sequence (DNA): TGTGCCAGCAGCTTTTTCCGGGGTAATGAAAAACTGTTTTTT. Its translation is CASSFFRGNEKLFF. The full variable domain, completed using reference TRBV11-2 and TRBJ1-4, is EAGVAQSPRYKIIEKRQSVAFWCNPISGHATLYWYQQILGQGPKLLIQFQNNGVVDDSQLPKDRFSAERLKGVDSTLKIQPAKLEDSAVYLCASSFFRGNEKLFFGSGTQLSVL.

The chain links TRBV7-9 to TRBJ2-2, with a weak D call TRBD1 (6 bases). CDR1 and CDR2 from the germline V gene are SEHNR and FQNEAQ (reference sequence). The V end was cut by 3 bases, the J end by 2 bases, with 16 bases between. The CDR3 is made up of 17 amino acids. The CDR3 sequence is CASSFLSPGENTGELFF. The DNA for the CDR3 is TGTGCCAGCAGCTTTCTGTCCCCAGGGGAAAACACCGGGGAGCTGTTTTTT.

The rearrangement links TRBV7-3 to TRBJ2-3, with 7 bases aligning to TRBD1. Germline CDR1 reads SGHTA; CDR2 reads FQGTGA. The CDR3 is made up of 16 amino acids. V was clipped by 5 bases and J by 5 bases; unmatched bases: 13. The CDR3, as DNA: TGTGCCAGCAGCGTACACCGGGACAGACCCCAAGATACGCAGTATTTT. It is translated as CASSVHRDRPQDTQYF.

This chain connects TRBV11-1 to TRBJ2-7; possible D gene TRBD1, 6 bases. Trimming cost V 5 bases and J 4 bases, with 18 bases left between them. CDR1 is SGHAT, CDR2 FQDESV, per germline (reference sequence). CDR3 size: 15 residues. In nucleotides, the CDR3 is TGTGCCAGCAGCCCAAAGGGGGTAGCTCGGTACGAGCAGTACTTC. Protein sequence: CASSPKGVARYEQYF.

The rearrangement uses TRBV28 and TRBJ1-2; 9 nucleotides match TRBD1. Per germline, CDR1 MDHEN and CDR2 SYDVKM. J was trimmed by 14 bases and V by 4 bases; bases with no gene match: 5. The CDR3 consists of 11 residues. The CDR3 sequence is CASSSIDRGTF. CDR3 in DNA: TGTGCCAGCAGTTCCATCGACAGGGGGACCTTC.

The rearrangement uses TRBV5-1 and TRBJ1-1; the D gene is possibly TRBD1 (5 bases). The V and J ends lost 3 bases and 7 bases respectively, with 13 bases between them. The CDR3 covers 13 residues. Germline V gives CDR1 SGHRS, CDR2 YFSETQ. The CDR3 region has the DNA TGCGCCAGCAGCTACATTCAGGGACTTGAAGCTTTCTTT. This gives the protein CASSYIQGLEAFF. Variable domain in full (rest from reference TRBV5-1 and TRBJ1-1): KAGVTQTPRYLIKTRGQQVTLSCSPISGHRSVSWYQQTPGQGLQFLFEYFSETQRNKGNFPGRFSGRQFSNSRSEMNVSTLELGDSALYLCASSYIQGLEAFFGQGTRLTVV.

The V and J genes are TRBV29-1 and TRBJ1-1, with D possibly TRBD1 on 6 matching bases. The CDR3 covers 13 residues. Trimming removed 6 bases at V and 4 bases at J, with 15 bases between. Per germline, CDR1 SQVTM and CDR2 ANQGSEA. The CDR3 DNA reads as TGCAGCGTCGAAACAGGGAGCGGCACTGAAGCTTTCTTT. Its translation: CSVETGSGTEAFF.

The chain is built from TRBV6-5 and TRBJ1-5, with 7 positions matching TRBD1. Germline CDR1 and CDR2: MNHEY and SVGAGI. This CDR3 region has 14 residues. V was clipped by 6 bases and J by 3 bases; unmatched bases: 5. CDR3 coding DNA: TGTGCCAGCAGACAGGGACAGCTCAATCAGCCCCAGCATTTT. Translation: CASRQGQLNQPQHF.

The rearrangement links TRBV12-3 or TRBV12-4 to TRBJ2-7; 7 bases agree with TRBD1. V shed 3 bases, J shed 3 bases, and the junction held 2 bases outside the gene matches. The CDR3 covers 13 residues. CDR3 amino acids: CASSLRQGYEQYF. The CDR3 region has the DNA TGTGCCAGCAGTTTGAGACAGGGCTACGAGCAGTACTTC.

The chain is built from TRBV9 and TRBJ2-3, with D unresolved. This CDR3 contains 12 residues. Trimming pared 0 bases from V and 1 base from J, leaving 0 bases between. Per the germline V gene, CDR1 is SGDLS and CDR2 is YYNGEE. CDR3 loop: CASSVGTDTQYF. CDR3 DNA sequence: TGTGCCAGCAGCGTAGGCACAGATACGCAGTATTTT. Full variable domain (remainder filled in from reference TRBV9 and TRBJ2-3): DSGVTQTPKHLITATGQRVTLRCSPRSGDLSVYWYQQSLDQGLQFLIQYYNGEERAKGNILERFSAQQFPDLHSELNLSSLELGDSALYFCASSVGTDTQYFGPGTRLTVL.

This clone was detected only a few times. This chain joins TRBV2 and TRBJ2-7; D is possibly TRBD1 (5 bases). CDR1 and CDR2 from the germline V gene are SNHLY and FYNNEI. This CDR3 contains 12 residues. Trimming left V 8 bases short and J 2 bases short, with 10 bases between. CDR3 in DNA: TGTGCCAGCTTAAGACAGACCTACGAGCAGTACTTC. This gives the protein CASLRQTYEQYF.

This rearrangement joins TRBV5-1 to TRBJ1-6; D is ambiguous. The CDR3 contains 17 residues. Germline V gives CDR1 SGHRS, CDR2 YFSETQ. Trimming cost V 2 bases and J 2 bases, with 14 bases left between them. The CDR3 is CASSFGPIKPYNSPLHF. The CDR3 DNA is TGCGCCAGCAGCTTCGGGCCGATTAAACCCTATAATTCACCCCTCCACTTT.

This clone was seen once. V and J are TRBV7-9 and TRBJ2-2; the D gene is possibly TRBD2 (7 bases). Trimming cost V 5 bases and J 5 bases, with 27 bases left between them. The CDR3 length is 19 residues. The V gene's germline CDR1 is SEHNR and CDR2 FQNEAQ (reference sequence). The CDR3 bases are TGTGCCAGCAGCGACTCAGATAAGGGAGGGGGTTTTATTACCGGGGAGCTGTTTTTT. It specifies CASSDSDKGGGFITGELFF.

The chain has TRBV7-9 and TRBJ1-2; D gene unclear. Germline values: CDR1 SEHNR, CDR2 FQNEAQ (reference sequence). This CDR3 spans 18 amino acids. V lost 5 bases, J lost 1 base, and 23 bases lay in between. CDR3 nucleotide sequence: TGTGCCAGCAGCAAAAATGTGGTGCCAGGCCTATTTAACTATGGCTACACCTTC. Encoded protein: CASSKNVVPGLFNYGYTF.

This sequence joins TRBV11-1 and TRBJ1-2; D uncertain. The CDR3 spans 15 residues. Trimming stripped 5 bases from V and 2 bases from J, with 15 bases between. Germline CDR1 reads SGHAT; CDR2 reads FQDESV (reference sequence). The CDR3 here is CASSPLKAVNYGYTF. In DNA, the CDR3 is TGTGCCAGCAGCCCCCTTAAGGCCGTCAACTATGGCTACACCTTC.

The chain employs TRBV6-5 and TRBJ1-2, with TRBD1 matching 7 bases. CDR1 is MNHEY and CDR2 is SVGAGI in the germline V gene. The V and J ends lost 6 bases and 4 bases, in that order; junction bases with no gene match: 11. CDR3 length: 15 amino acids. The CDR3 nucleotides read TGTGCCAGCAGGCCTCCGGGACAGTCGCGCTATGGCTACACCTTC. It yields the protein CASRPPGQSRYGYTF.

The V call is TRBV6-5, the J call TRBJ1-6; D call uncertain. CDR1 MNHEY and CDR2 SVGAGI come from the germline V gene. The germline V and J ends were trimmed by 7 bases and 0 bases, with 4 bases remaining between them. The CDR3 has 13 residues. CDR3 bases: TGTGCCAGCACCTTCTCCTATAATTCACCCCTCCACTTT. It specifies CASTFSYNSPLHF.

The chain uses TRBV9 and TRBJ2-3; possible D gene TRBD2, 6 bases. Germline assignment: CDR1 SGDLS and CDR2 YYNGEE. Trimming left V 4 bases short and J 4 bases short, with 19 bases between. This CDR3 spans 16 amino acids. In DNA, the CDR3 is TGTGCCAGCAGCTTCGGAGGGACTTTTAACTCAGATACGCAGTATTTT. The encoded protein is CASSFGGTFNSDTQYF.

This chain uses TRBV10-1 with TRBJ2-3; 9 nucleotides match TRBD2. With V trimmed by 3 bases and J by 8 bases, 21 bases remained unmatched. The CDR3 consists of 19 residues. The germline CDR1 and CDR2 sequences are WNHNN and SYGVQD (reference sequence). The chain's CDR3 is CASSDAGGLAGRRGGTQYF. CDR3 nucleotides: TGCGCCAGCAGTGATGCTGGGGGACTAGCAGGGCGCCGAGGAGGTACGCAGTATTTT.